This is a list of T cell receptor beta chains from one sample in a study of spatial heterogeneity in lung cancer. TCRdb called the 5' RACE reads again in MiXCR, with one record for every CDR3 protein. The sample holds about 45,000 distinct CDR3 sequences, about an eighth seen once. The source was PBMCs, collected at surgery. All receptors derive from a female donor with early-stage non-small cell lung cancer. Both conserved end residues are part of each CDR3. D genes are given only for firm matches. Clone sizes are given selectively: once, few, many, or a class where the clone is expanded.

J gene	V gene	clone size	D gene	CDR3 protein	CDR3 DNA
TRBJ2-7	TRBV6-6	NA	TRBD1	CASSLDRGSYEQYF	TGTGCCAGCAGTCTAGACAGGGGATCCTACGAGCAGTACTTC
TRBJ2-3	TRBV14	NA	TRBD2	CASSQEKGLASTQYF	TGTGCCAGCAGCCAAGAAAAGGGACTAGCTTCTACGCAGTATTTT
TRBJ2-6	TRBV3-1	NA	TRBD1	CASSHRTGGPGANVLTF	TGTGCCAGCAGCCACAGGACAGGGGGCCCAGGGGCCAACGTCCTGACTTTC
TRBJ1-4	TRBV6-2/TRBV6-3	NA	NA	CASSSPAKLFF	TGTGCCAGCAGTTCCCCTGCAAAACTGTTTTTT
TRBJ2-1	TRBV3-1	NA	TRBD2	CASSQKTSGVYNEQFF	TGTGCCAGCAGCCAAAAGACTAGCGGGGTTTACAATGAGCAGTTCTTC
TRBJ2-5	TRBV19	NA	TRBD2	CATTWGPAGETQYF	TGTGCCACAACCTGGGGACCAGCGGGGGAGACCCAGTACTTC
TRBJ2-1	TRBV24-1	NA	TRBD1	CATSTGTGDMLNEQFF	TGTGCCACCAGTACTGGGACAGGGGATATGTTAAATGAGCAGTTCTTC
TRBJ1-1	TRBV7-6	NA	NA	CASSLEGSGTEAFF	TGTGCCAGCAGCTTAGAAGGATCCGGAACTGAAGCTTTCTTT
TRBJ1-1	TRBV6-5	NA	TRBD1	CASRDPGQGGTEAFF	TGTGCCAGCAGAGATCCGGGACAGGGGGGCACTGAAGCTTTCTTT
TRBJ1-1	TRBV6-6	few	NA	CATRPQNTEAFF	TGTGCCACCAGACCCCAGAACACTGAAGCTTTCTTT
TRBJ2-4	TRBV4-3	NA	TRBD1	CASSQDRVGAKNIQYF	TGCGCCAGCAGCCAGGACAGGGTTGGAGCCAAAAACATTCAGTACTTC
TRBJ2-7	TRBV29-1	hyperexpanded	NA	CSVEKETDTYEQYF	TGCAGCGTTGAAAAGGAAACGGACACCTACGAGCAGTACTTC
TRBJ2-6	TRBV7-6	NA	NA	CASSSGTTGANVLTF	TGTGCCAGCAGCTCCGGGACGACCGGGGCCAACGTCCTGACTTTC
TRBJ1-6	TRBV4-2	NA	NA	CASSQDSATKNSPLHF	TGTGCCAGCAGCCAAGACTCAGCCACGAAGAATTCACCCCTCCACTTT
TRBJ1-1	TRBV5-1	NA	TRBD1	CASSPSGRQGGSTEAFF	TGCGCCAGCAGCCCGAGTGGGAGACAGGGGGGTAGCACTGAAGCTTTCTTT
TRBJ2-3	TRBV10-3	many	NA	CAIEGDTRDTQYF	TGTGCCATCGAGGGTGACACCCGGGATACGCAGTATTTT
TRBJ2-2	TRBV5-1	NA	NA	CASSLEPGLAGELFF	TGCGCCAGCAGCTTGGAGCCGGGACTGGCCGGGGAGCTGTTTTTT
TRBJ2-2	TRBV7-2	NA	NA	CASRVSGVMAGELFF	TGTGCCAGCAGGGTCTCGGGGGTGATGGCCGGGGAGCTGTTTTTT
TRBJ1-1	TRBV4-1	few	NA	CASSHQDLKDTEAFF	TGCGCCAGCAGCCACCAGGACCTTAAGGACACTGAAGCTTTCTTT
TRBJ1-2	TRBV5-1	many	NA	CASSPNLGDYGYTF	TGCGCCAGCAGCCCCAACCTAGGGGACTATGGCTACACCTTC
TRBJ2-5	TRBV12-3/TRBV12-4	many	TRBD1	CASRGTGWEETQYF	TGTGCCAGCAGGGGGACAGGGTGGGAAGAGACCCAGTACTTC
TRBJ1-3	TRBV20-1	many	TRBD1	CSAEGGRGPGNTIYF	TGCAGTGCGGAGGGGGGCAGGGGGCCTGGAAACACCATATATTTT
TRBJ1-6	TRBV7-2	NA	NA	CASSLGGKGPFAPLHF	TGTGCCAGCAGCTTAGGGGGCAAGGGGCCTTTTGCACCCCTCCACTTT
TRBJ1-2	TRBV6-2/TRBV6-3	few	TRBD1	CASSIGQDLCYTF	TGTGCCAGCAGCATCGGACAGGATCTATGCTACACCTTC
TRBJ1-6	TRBV5-5	few	NA	CASSLSQGHSPLHF	TGTGCCAGCAGCTTGTCGCAGGGTCATTCACCCCTCCACTTT
TRBJ2-7	TRBV5-4	NA	TRBD1	CASGDRYSYEQYF	TGTGCCAGCGGGGACAGGTACTCCTACGAGCAGTACTTC
TRBJ1-5	TRBV19	few	TRBD1	CASSRRQGMTQPQHF	TGTGCCAGTAGTAGAAGACAGGGGATGACTCAGCCCCAGCATTTT
TRBJ1-2	TRBV9	NA	NA	CASSPDGYGYTF	TGTGCCAGCTCTCCGGACGGATATGGCTACACCTTC
TRBJ1-2	TRBV20-1	few	NA	CSARASGRLYGYTF	TGCAGTGCTAGGGCTTCCGGCAGGCTCTATGGCTACACCTTC